Below are 27 T cell receptor beta chains sequenced from a single sample in a study of T cell repertoires in cytomegalovirus infection. TCRdb called the reads again in MiXCR, with one record for every CDR3 protein. The sample has roughly 500,000 distinct CDR3 sequences; approximately 17% are singletons. The sequenced sample was CD8+ T cells from PBMCs. These receptors all come from a human donor in good health (CMV status not recorded). Some clones in this sample may be carry-over from other donors' samples.

This clonotype was detected a few times. The gene calls are TRBV5-1 and TRBJ2-1; D might be TRBD1 or TRBD2, each matching 6 bases. The V gene lost 4 bases and the J gene lost 8 bases, with 13 bases spanning the gap. This CDR3 region has 13 residues. The germline V gene has CDR1 SGHRS and CDR2 YFSETQ. The CDR3, as DNA: TGCGCCAGCAGCCCCTTGGGGGGCGATGAGCAGTTCTTC. Amino acids: CASSPLGGDEQFF.

The CDR3 is CASSLGRHTYNEQFF. The CDR3 DNA follows: TGTGCCAGCAGCTTGGGACGACACACTTACAATGAGCAGTTCTTC. The chain is built from TRBV5-8 and TRBJ2-1; D unclear. The CDR3 has 15 amino acids. The V gene's germline CDR1 is SGHTS and CDR2 YDEGEE. Trimming shortened V by 0 bases and J by 4 bases, and 11 bases separated the two germline ends.

There are many counts of this clonotype. J is TRBJ2-7 and V is TRBV7-8; either TRBD1 or TRBD2 may supply D (5 bases each). From germline, CDR1 is SGHVS and CDR2 FQNEAQ. V was cut by 4 bases and J by 6 bases, with 16 bases left in between. The CDR3 has 14 amino acids. The CDR3 DNA sequence: TGTGCCAGCAGCTGGGGCCCCGAGGGGAGCGAGCAGTACTTC. Translated, it gives CASSWGPEGSEQYF.

This clonotype has a handful of counts. The V and J genes are TRBV5-6 and TRBJ2-7; TRBD2 matches at 8 bases. The V gene end was trimmed by 3 bases and the J gene end by 0 bases; junction bases not matched to a gene: 5. Germline CDR1 SGHDT, CDR2 YYEEEE. The CDR3 consists of 15 residues. CDR3 amino acids: CASSSLAGPSYEQYF. DNA for the CDR3: TGTGCCAGCAGCTCGTTAGCGGGGCCCTCCTACGAGCAGTACTTC. The variable domain in full, with the rest retrieved from reference TRBV5-6 and TRBJ2-7, is DAGVTQSPTHLIKTRGQQVTLRCSPKSGHDTVSWYQQALGQGPQFIFQYYEEEERQRGNFPDRFSGHQFPNYSSELNVNALLLGDSALYLCASSSLAGPSYEQYFGPGTRLTVT.

The rearrangement uses TRBV12-3 or TRBV12-4 and TRBJ2-3; a weak D match, TRBD2 (6 bases). Trimming shortened V by 4 bases and J by 9 bases, and 14 bases separated the two germline ends. The CDR3 has 13 residues. The chain's CDR3 is CASSSGTAQTQYF. CDR3 DNA: TGTGCCAGCAGTTCAGGGACTGCCCAAACGCAGTATTTT.

This clonotype was seen a handful of times. V is TRBV6-6 and J is TRBJ1-2, with 9 bases matching TRBD1. CDR3 size: 12 residues. Losses at the gene ends were 8 bases for V and 8 bases for J; bases not matched to a gene: 6. In germline, CDR1 is MNHNY, CDR2 SVGAGI (reference sequence). The CDR3 here is CASGGQGPGYTF. DNA for the CDR3: TGTGCCAGCGGGGGACAGGGACCAGGCTACACCTTC.

This clonotype was counted many times. CDR3 coding DNA: TGTGCCAGCAGCTTAAGAGTCAACAATGAGCAGTTCTTC. Protein product: CASSLRVNNEQFF. The chain recombines TRBV7-2 with TRBJ2-1; D remains ambiguous. The germline V gene encodes CDR1 SGHTA and CDR2 FQGNSA. V was shortened by 2 bases and J by 5 bases, with 7 bases between the two germline ends. The CDR3 sequence is 13 residues long.

This clonotype occurred many times. The chain carries TRBV29-1 and TRBJ2-7; 9 bases are a match to TRBD1. CDR1 and CDR2 (germline): SQVTM, ANQGSEA. Trimming cost V 4 bases and J 4 bases; bases outside gene matches: 11. This CDR3 spans 15 amino acids. This CDR3 reads CSVGFIGTGQYEQYF. The CDR3 DNA reads as TGCAGCGTTGGTTTTATAGGGACAGGGCAGTACGAGCAGTACTTC.

The gene calls are TRBV28 and TRBJ1-5; D perhaps matches TRBD1 (5 bases). CDR3 length: 13 amino acids. Germline CDR1 reads MDHEN; CDR2 reads SYDVKM. Trimming stripped 7 bases from V and 3 bases from J, with 10 bases between. CDR3 region: CASMGPVNQPQHF. The CDR3 region has the DNA TGTGCCAGCATGGGGCCAGTCAATCAGCCCCAGCATTTT.

This clonotype was seen many times. The chain couples TRBV4-1 to TRBJ2-5, with 9 bases fitting TRBD1. The V gene end was trimmed by 3 bases and the J gene end by 3 bases; junction bases not matched to a gene: 14. The CDR3 consists of 18 residues. Germline V gives CDR1 MGHRA, CDR2 YSYEKL. The CDR3 reads CASSQRDRGSTREETQYF. CDR3 DNA: TGCGCCAGCAGCCAGAGAGACAGGGGGTCGACCCGAGAAGAGACCCAGTACTTC.

Note on this clonotype: A much bigger clone sits one base away, suggesting this may be a read error. The chain uses TRBV7-9 and TRBJ2-7; D unclear. CDR1 and CDR2 from the germline V gene are SEHNR and FQNEAQ (reference sequence). CDR3 length equals 12 residues. CDR3 sequence: CASSLSVYGQYF. For the CDR3, the DNA is TGTGCCAGCAGCCTCAGTGTTTACGGGCAGTACTTC. The variable domain in full, completed from reference TRBV7-9 and TRBJ2-7, reads DTGVSQNPRHKITKRGQNVTFRCDPISEHNRLYWYRQTLGQGPEFLTYFQNEAQLEKSRLLSDRFSAERPKGSFSTLEIQRTEQGDSAMYLCASSLSVYGQYFGPGTRLTVT.

The chain employs TRBV2 and TRBJ2-3; 7 positions agree with TRBD2. The CDR3 runs 14 residues. Trimming took 7 bases from V and 2 from J; bases not matched to a gene: 6. Germline V CDR1 and CDR2: SNHLY, FYNNEI. CDR3 sequence reads: CASTPGTNTDTQYF. The CDR3, as DNA: TGTGCCAGCACGCCTGGGACTAACACAGATACGCAGTATTTT.

The rearrangement joins TRBV7-3 to TRBJ2-1; D is unresolved. V shed 3 bases and J shed 5 bases, with 11 bases lying between them. The CDR3 is made up of 14 amino acids. Per the germline V gene, CDR1 is SGHTA and CDR2 is FQGTGA. Here the CDR3 DNA reads TGTGCCAGCAGCTTCCGGGCCTTTCACAATGAGCAGTTCTTC. This codes for CASSFRAFHNEQFF.

This chain connects TRBV4-1 to TRBJ1-5; possible D gene TRBD1, 6 bases. The CDR3 is made up of 15 amino acids. Trimming stripped 2 bases from V and 3 bases from J, with 11 bases between. Germline CDR1 reads MGHRA; CDR2 reads YSYEKL. As DNA, the CDR3 is TGCGCCAGCAGCCAACTACAGGGTCCCAATCAGCCCCAGCATTTT. Its protein product is CASSQLQGPNQPQHF.

This clonotype was found many times. The gene calls are TRBV14 and TRBJ2-6, with D maybe TRBD2 (6 bases). From germline, CDR1 is SGHDN and CDR2 FVKESK. The CDR3 contains 19 residues. V was pared by 0 bases and J by 2 bases, with 17 bases between. In DNA form, the CDR3 reads TGTGCCAGCAGCCAAGATGCGCGGAGGGGTCGCCCTGGGGCCAACGTCCTGACTTTC. Translating gives CASSQDARRGRPGANVLTF. Based on the CDR3 plus reference TRBV14 and TRBJ2-6, the full variable domain is EAGVTQFPSHSVIEKGQTVTLRCDPISGHDNLYWYRRVMGKEIKFLLHFVKESKQDESGMPNNRFLAERTGGTYSTLKVQPAELEDSGVYFCASSQDARRGRPGANVLTFGAGSRLTVL.

For this clonotype: Just one base apart from a much larger clone, this may be a read error. Since no conserved phenylalanine or tryptophan closes the CDR3, a read error is the likely cause. V and J are TRBV7-4 and TRBJ2-4; 7 bases align to TRBD1. The CDR3 length is 15 residues. CDR1 SGHVT and CDR2 SQSDAQ come from the germline V gene. J was trimmed by 3 bases and V by 5 bases; bases with no gene match: 7. CDR3 sequence: CASSPSRGLKNIQYL. The CDR3 DNA is TGTGCCAGCAGCCCTTCGAGGGGGCTCAAAAACATTCAGTACTTA.

This clonotype was seen repeatedly, ten times or more. The chain recombines TRBV11-2 with TRBJ2-3, with 7 bases lining up with TRBD1. V trimming: 7 bases; J trimming: 0 bases; junction bases outside the gene matches: 10. The CDR3 sequence is 16 residues long. Per germline, CDR1 SGHAT and CDR2 FQNNGV. CDR3 bases: TGTGCCAGCACCCATGCTAGGGACAGAAGCACAGATACGCAGTATTTT. The encoded protein is CASTHARDRSTDTQYF.

This clonotype has a count of ten or more. This chain joins TRBV19 and TRBJ2-6; 12 bases match TRBD1. V lost 9 bases to trimming and J lost 2 bases; unmatched junction nucleotides: 8. Germline CDR1 reads LNHDA; CDR2 reads SQIVND (reference sequence). The CDR3 is made up of 17 amino acids. CDR3 sequence reads: CASHPGQGAPGANVLTF. The CDR3 region has the DNA TGTGCCAGCCATCCGGGACAGGGGGCACCTGGGGCCAACGTCCTGACTTTC.

With regard to this clonotype: Lacking the conserved final phenylalanine or tryptophan, this CDR3 likely reflects a read error. The CDR3 coding sequence is TGTGCCAGCAGCTTAGAACGGTACAATGAGCAGTTCTAC. Translated, it gives CASSLERYNEQFY. The J gene is TRBJ2-1, the V gene TRBV7-2; D is unclear. V lost 1 base and J 4 bases, leaving 5 bases between the germline ends. The CDR3 length is 13 residues. Germline CDR1 and CDR2: SGHTA and FQGNSA.

This clonotype was counted between two and nine times. The chain recombines TRBV20-1 with TRBJ2-3; perhaps TRBD1 as D (8 bases). CDR1 and CDR2 from the germline V gene are DFQATT and SNEGSKA (reference sequence). This CDR3 is built from 13 residues. The ends were cut back, 6 bases at V and 4 bases at J, with 14 bases in the middle. CDR3 DNA sequence: TGCAGTGCCCGGACAGGGAGGGCAGATACGCAGTATTTT. It codes for CSARTGRADTQYF.

This clonotype has only a few counts. The chain has TRBV9 and TRBJ2-1, with 12 bases aligning to TRBD1. CDR1 and CDR2 from the germline V gene are SGDLS and YYNGEE. The CDR3 totals 16 residues. Losses at the gene ends were 3 bases for V and 7 bases for J; bases not matched to a gene: 8. CDR3 sequence reads: CASSAFRDRGQNEQFF. The CDR3 coding sequence is TGTGCCAGCAGCGCTTTCCGGGACAGGGGGCAGAATGAGCAGTTCTTC.

Regarding this clonotype: One end of the junction is discordant with germline, which a read error may explain. The CDR3 DNA is TGTGCCAGCCTTGGGACCTACAATGAGCAGTTATTC. As protein: CASLGTYNEQLF. The V gene is TRBV19, the J gene TRBJ2-1, with D perhaps assigned TRBD1 or TRBD2 (5 bases each). Germline CDR1 is LNHDA and CDR2 is SQIVND (reference sequence). This CDR3 is built from 12 residues.

This clonotype has at least ten counts. The chain employs TRBV6-1 and TRBJ1-1; 7 bases match TRBD1. The CDR3 spans 17 residues. Trimming at V came to 0 bases and at J to 3 bases, leaving 10 bases not matched to a gene. CDR1 is MNHNS, CDR2 SASEGT, per germline. This CDR3 reads CASSEALGTEGDTEAFF. For the CDR3, the DNA is TGTGCCAGCAGTGAAGCCTTAGGGACAGAAGGAGACACTGAAGCTTTCTTT.

This clonotype was seen a few times. The chain recombines TRBV28 with TRBJ2-5, with D possibly TRBD2 on 6 matching bases. Germline loops: CDR1 MDHEN, CDR2 SYDVKM. The CDR3 contains 16 residues. V lost 3 bases to trimming and J lost 2 bases, with 16 bases between them. This CDR3 reads CASSLGTSRRQETQYF. CDR3 DNA sequence: TGTGCCAGCAGTTTGGGAACTAGCAGACGACAAGAGACCCAGTACTTC.

The V and J genes are TRBV19 and TRBJ1-2; TRBD1 agrees at 8 bases. The CDR3 has 15 residues. V lost 5 bases to trimming and J lost 6 bases; unmatched junction nucleotides: 11. Germline V gene data show CDR1 as LNHDA and CDR2 as SQIVND (reference sequence). CDR3 amino acids: CASSRKDRATDGYTF. CDR3 nucleotides: TGTGCCAGTAGTCGCAAGGACAGGGCCACTGATGGCTACACCTTC.

The rearrangement joins TRBV9 to TRBJ1-5; D not certain. V dropped 0 bases and J dropped 3 bases, with 10 bases sitting between them. There are 15 residues in the CDR3. CDR1 is SGDLS, CDR2 YYNGEE, per germline. CDR3 bases: TGTGCCAGCAGCGTAGAGGGCAGAGTCAATCAGCCCCAGCATTTT. Translation gives CASSVEGRVNQPQHF.

This clonotype was picked up many times. The chain recombines TRBV7-9 with TRBJ1-2; no firm D call. Germline V gene lookup returns CDR1 SEHNR and CDR2 FQNEAQ (reference sequence). This CDR3 is 12 amino acids long. V dropped 7 bases and J dropped 8 bases, with 14 bases sitting between them. The CDR3 sequence is CASIHDPLGYTF. Written as DNA, the CDR3 is TGTGCCAGCATCCACGACCCCCTGGGCTACACCTTC.